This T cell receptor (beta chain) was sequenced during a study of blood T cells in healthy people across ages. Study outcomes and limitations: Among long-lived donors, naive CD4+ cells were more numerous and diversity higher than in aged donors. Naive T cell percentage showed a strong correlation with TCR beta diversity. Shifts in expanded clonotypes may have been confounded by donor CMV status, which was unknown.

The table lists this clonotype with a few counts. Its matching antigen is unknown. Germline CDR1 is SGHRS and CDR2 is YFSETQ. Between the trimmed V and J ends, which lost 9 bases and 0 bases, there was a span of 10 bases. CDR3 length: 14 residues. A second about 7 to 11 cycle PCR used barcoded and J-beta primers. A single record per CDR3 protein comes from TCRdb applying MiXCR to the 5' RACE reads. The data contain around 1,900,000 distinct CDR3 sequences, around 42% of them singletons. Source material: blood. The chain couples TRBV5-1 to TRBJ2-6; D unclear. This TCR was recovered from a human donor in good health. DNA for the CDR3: TGCGCCACTACGAGAAGCTCTGGGGCCAACGTCCTGACTTTC. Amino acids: CATTRSSGANVLTF.